The subject of this entry is one T cell receptor (beta chain). The data originate from a study of CD8 T cells in Susac syndrome. RNA totalling about 0.5 to 1 ug underwent reverse transcription with random hexamers. From the immunoSEQ multiplex PCR reads, TCRdb called clonotypes with MiXCR, one entry per CDR3 protein. This sample carries approximately 170,000 distinct CDR3 sequences, 92% of them seen once, and the ten largest clones take around 0.079%. The TCR originated in a human donor in good health. Sequencing used CD4+ T cells from PBMCs.

CDR3: CASSSSRGLSNQPQHF. CDR3 DNA sequence: TGTGCCAGTAGTTCGAGCAGGGGCCTTAGCAATCAGCCCCAGCATTTT. V is TRBV19 and J is TRBJ1-5, with a tentative D call TRBD1 (6 bases). V shed 5 bases and J shed 0 bases, with 14 bases lying between them. Germline CDR1 LNHDA, CDR2 SQIVND (reference sequence). The CDR3 is 16 amino acids.